This TCR beta chain was sequenced for a study of T cell responses to AZD1222 COVID-19 vaccine. Only in-frame clones appear in the TCRdb table, and some are missing; sequencing was by immunoSEQ multiplex PCR. The sample shows 150,000 or so clones, roughly nine tenths of them seen only once. This clone has only one observation. No antigen is known for it. Study findings and constraints: Donors were largely white British and mainly female; clonal diversity was possibly underestimated.

The source material was peripheral blood, sampled on day 0 of AZD1222 vaccination. The receptor was isolated from an adult in good health.

This CDR3 reads CASSPQMAAGGPAGELFF. CDR3 nucleotide sequence: TGTGCCAGCTCACCTCAAATGGCAGCGGGAGGGCCGGCCGGGGAGCTGTTTTTT. V gene TRBV18 combines with J gene TRBJ2-2; TRBD2 aligns across 10 bases. This CDR3 is built from 18 residues. V was pared by 3 bases and J by 6 bases, with 13 bases of the junction left unmatched. Germline loops: CDR1 KGHSH, CDR2 LQKENI.